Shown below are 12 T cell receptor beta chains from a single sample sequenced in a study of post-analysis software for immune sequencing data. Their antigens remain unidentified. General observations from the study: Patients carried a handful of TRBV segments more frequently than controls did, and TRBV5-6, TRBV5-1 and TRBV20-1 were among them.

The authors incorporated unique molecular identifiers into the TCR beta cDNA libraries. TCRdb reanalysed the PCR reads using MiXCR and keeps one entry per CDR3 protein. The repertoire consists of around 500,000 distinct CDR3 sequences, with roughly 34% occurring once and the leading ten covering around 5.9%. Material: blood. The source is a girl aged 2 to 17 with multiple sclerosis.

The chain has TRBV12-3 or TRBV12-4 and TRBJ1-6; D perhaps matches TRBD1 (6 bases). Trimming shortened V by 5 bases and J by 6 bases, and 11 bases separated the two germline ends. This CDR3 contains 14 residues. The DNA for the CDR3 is TGTGCCAGCAGTACTCGGGGGGCTAATTCACCCCTCCACTTT. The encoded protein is CASSTRGANSPLHF.

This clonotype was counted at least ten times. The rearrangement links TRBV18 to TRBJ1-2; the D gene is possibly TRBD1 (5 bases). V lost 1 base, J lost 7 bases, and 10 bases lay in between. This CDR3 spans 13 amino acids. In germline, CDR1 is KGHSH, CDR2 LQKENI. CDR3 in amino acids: CASSPRQDSGYTF. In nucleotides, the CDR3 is TGTGCCAGCTCACCACGCCAAGACAGTGGCTACACCTTC.

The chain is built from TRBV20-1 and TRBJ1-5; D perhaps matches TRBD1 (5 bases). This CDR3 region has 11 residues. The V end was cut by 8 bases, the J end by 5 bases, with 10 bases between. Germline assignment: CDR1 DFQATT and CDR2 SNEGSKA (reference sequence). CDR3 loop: CSPGGDQPQHF. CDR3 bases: TGCAGTCCGGGGGGGGATCAGCCCCAGCATTTT.

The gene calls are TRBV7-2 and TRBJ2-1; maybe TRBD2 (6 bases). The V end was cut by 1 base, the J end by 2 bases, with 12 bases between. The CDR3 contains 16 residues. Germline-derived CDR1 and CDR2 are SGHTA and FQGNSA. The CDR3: CASSLGLLAPYNEQFF. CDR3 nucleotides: TGTGCCAGCAGCTTAGGTCTTCTAGCGCCCTACAATGAGCAGTTCTTC.

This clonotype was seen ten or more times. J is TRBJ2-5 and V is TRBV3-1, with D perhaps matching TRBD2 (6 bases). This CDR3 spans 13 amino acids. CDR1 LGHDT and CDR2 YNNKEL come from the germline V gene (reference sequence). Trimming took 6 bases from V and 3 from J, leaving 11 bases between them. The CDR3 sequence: CASSQLAEETQYF. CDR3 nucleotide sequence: TGTGCCAGCAGTCAACTAGCAGAAGAGACCCAGTACTTC.

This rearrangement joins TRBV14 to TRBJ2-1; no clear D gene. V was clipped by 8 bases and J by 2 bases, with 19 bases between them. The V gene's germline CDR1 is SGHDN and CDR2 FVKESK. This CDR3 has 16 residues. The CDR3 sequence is CASSPTPRFTYNEQFF. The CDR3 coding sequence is TGTGCCAGCTCCCCCACCCCGCGGTTCACCTACAATGAGCAGTTCTTC.

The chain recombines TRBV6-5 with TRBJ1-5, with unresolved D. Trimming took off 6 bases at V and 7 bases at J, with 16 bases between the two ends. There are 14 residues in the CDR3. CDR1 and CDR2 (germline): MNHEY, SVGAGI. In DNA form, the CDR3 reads TGTGCCAGCAGGCTAGACGGCCGCGGGCAGCCCCAGCATTTT. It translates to CASRLDGRGQPQHF.

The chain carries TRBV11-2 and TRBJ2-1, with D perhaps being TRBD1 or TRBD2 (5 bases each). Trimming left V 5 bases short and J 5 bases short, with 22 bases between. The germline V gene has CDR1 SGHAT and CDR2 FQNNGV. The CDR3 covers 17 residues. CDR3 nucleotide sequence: TGTGCCAGCAGCGGACCGGGACGCATGATATCTGACAATGAGCAGTTCTTC. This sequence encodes CASSGPGRMISDNEQFF.

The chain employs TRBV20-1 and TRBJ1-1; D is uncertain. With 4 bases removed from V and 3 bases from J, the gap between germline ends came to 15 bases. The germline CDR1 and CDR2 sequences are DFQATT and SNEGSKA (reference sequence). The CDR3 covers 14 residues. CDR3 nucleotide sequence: TGCAGTGCTAAAGGCGACATGAGGGACACTGAAGCTTTCTTT. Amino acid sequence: CSAKGDMRDTEAFF.

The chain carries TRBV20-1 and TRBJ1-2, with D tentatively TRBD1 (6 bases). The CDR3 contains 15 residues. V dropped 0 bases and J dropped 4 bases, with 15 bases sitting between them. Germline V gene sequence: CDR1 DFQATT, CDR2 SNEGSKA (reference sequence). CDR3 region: CSARDEGQGLYGYTF. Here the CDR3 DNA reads TGCAGTGCTAGAGATGAGGGCCAGGGGCTCTATGGCTACACCTTC.

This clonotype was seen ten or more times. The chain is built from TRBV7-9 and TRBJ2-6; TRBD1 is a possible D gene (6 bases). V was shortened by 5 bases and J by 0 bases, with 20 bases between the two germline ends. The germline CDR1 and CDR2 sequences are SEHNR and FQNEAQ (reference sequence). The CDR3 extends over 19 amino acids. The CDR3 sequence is CASSKGHVPEISGANVLTF. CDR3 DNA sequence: TGTGCCAGCAGCAAGGGACATGTCCCTGAAATCTCTGGGGCCAACGTCCTGACTTTC.

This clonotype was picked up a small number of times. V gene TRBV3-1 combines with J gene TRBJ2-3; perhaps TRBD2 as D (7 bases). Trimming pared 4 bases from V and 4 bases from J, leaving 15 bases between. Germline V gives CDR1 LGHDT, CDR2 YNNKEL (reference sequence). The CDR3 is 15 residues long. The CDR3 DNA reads TGTGCCAGCAGCCCCGGGGGGCTAGTGTCAGATACGCAGTATTTT. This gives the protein CASSPGGLVSDTQYF.